The clone carrying this TCR beta chain was counted many times. Amplification of TCR beta CDR3 regions used RNA as the template. The TCR CDR3 was amplified in a first-round RT-PCR using the HTBI primer set. Each CDR3 protein gets one entry after TCRdb re-called the multiplex PCR reads with MiXCR. The repertoire has 300,000 to 350,000 distinct CDR3 sequences, under 25% of them found once; the top ten carry under 55%. This CDR3 is built from 13 residues. CDR1 and CDR2 from the germline V gene are LGHDT and YNNKEL (reference sequence). V was shortened by 4 bases and J by 5 bases, with 11 bases between the two germline ends. This sample was taken from a study of T cells in Graves' hyperthyroidism and ophthalmopathy. The wider study: Specimen type is peripheral blood, collected at initial diagnosis prior to any treatment.

V usage is TRBV3-1 and J usage is TRBJ1-1; D is uncertain. The receptor was isolated from a woman between 45 and 60 years old with Graves' hyperthyroidism. The sample taken for sequencing was blood. CDR3 amino acids: CASSPTLQTEAFF. DNA of the CDR3: TGTGCCAGCAGCCCGACCCTCCAGACTGAAGCTTTCTTT.